The 21 T cell receptor beta chains given below trace back to one sample, sequenced in a study of T cell responses to AZD1222 COVID-19 vaccine listed by TCRdb under 2021. The method behind the library was the immunoSEQ multiplex PCR assay. TCRdb took over this immuneACCESS table, retaining in-frame rearrangements with V and J assigned. Such tables are incomplete; in checked studies, under half of the missing clones stem from an unresolved V gene, and the remainder is unexplained. In all, the sample holds about 170,000 clones, and around 90% of those were seen once. Roughly 1.5% of the sample lies in the top ten. In the paper's terms, the time point label means: baseline before first vaccination. The sequencing used peripheral blood, collected on day 0 of AZD1222 vaccination. The source is an adult in good health.

The genes are TRBV7-9 and TRBJ1-2; D remains ambiguous. Germline V lookup: CDR1 SEHNR, CDR2 FQNEAQ (reference sequence). V was shortened by 1 base and J by 2 bases, with 8 bases between the two germline ends. The CDR3 is 14 residues long. The CDR3 DNA reads TGTGCCAGCAGCTTAGTCCTAATAAACTATGGCTACACCTTC. It is translated as CASSLVLINYGYTF.

V is TRBV5-1 and J is TRBJ1-6; the match to TRBD1 covers 8 bases. V trimming: 2 bases; J trimming: 0 bases; junction bases outside the gene matches: 1. Per germline, CDR1 SGHRS and CDR2 YFSETQ. The CDR3 is 16 amino acids. CDR3 in amino acids: CASSLQGDSYNSPLHF. The CDR3, as DNA: TGCGCCAGCAGCTTACAGGGGGACTCCTATAATTCACCCCTCCACTTT.

This chain joins TRBV5-8 and TRBJ2-1; 7 nucleotides match TRBD2. The length of the CDR3 is 15 residues. With 2 bases clipped from V and 2 bases from J, the junction kept 4 bases outside the gene matches. CDR1 and CDR2 (germline): SGHTS, YDEGEE. The DNA for the CDR3 is TGTGCCAGCAGCTTTGCGGGAGAGGCCTACAATGAGCAGTTCTTC. It specifies CASSFAGEAYNEQFF.

This clone turned up a few times. V usage is TRBV10-2 and J usage is TRBJ1-5; D is unresolved. V was trimmed by 0 bases and J by 3 bases, leaving 6 bases between them. Germline CDR1 and CDR2: WSHSY and SAAADI. The CDR3 runs to 14 residues. CDR3 bases: TGCGCCAGCAGTGAGTCGGAGGACAATCAGCCCCAGCATTTT. Translating gives CASSESEDNQPQHF.

The rearrangement uses TRBV6-5 and TRBJ1-2, with D perhaps TRBD1 (5 bases). The CDR3 runs 14 residues. CDR1 MNHEY and CDR2 SVGAGI come from the germline V gene. V lost 0 bases, J lost 9 bases, and 14 bases lay in between. CDR3 sequence: CASSYSRVVVSYTF. Written as DNA, the CDR3 is TGTGCCAGCAGTTACTCCAGGGTCGTCGTCAGCTACACCTTC.

The CDR3 spells CASSPPDRINQPQHF. The CDR3 DNA reads TGTGCCAGCAGCCCCCCGGACAGAATCAATCAGCCCCAGCATTTT. V is TRBV11-2 and J is TRBJ1-5; TRBD1 might be the D (6 bases). Trimming took off 5 bases at V and 3 bases at J, with 14 bases between the two ends. The CDR3 contains 15 residues. The germline CDR1 and CDR2 sequences are SGHAT and FQNNGV.

The genes are TRBV10-1 and TRBJ2-3; D unclear. The CDR3 contains 11 residues. Germline loops: CDR1 WNHNN, CDR2 SYGVQD (reference sequence). Trimming took off 7 bases at V and 6 bases at J, with 8 bases between the two ends. The CDR3 protein is CASKGHDTQYF. CDR3 coding DNA: TGCGCCAGCAAAGGGCACGATACGCAGTATTTT.

This clone has just one count. This chain joins TRBV11-3 and TRBJ2-1; TRBD2 matches at 9 bases. The CDR3 totals 17 residues. The germline V gene encodes CDR1 SGHNT and CDR2 YENEEA. The V gene end was trimmed by 1 base and the J gene end by 6 bases; junction bases not matched to a gene: 10. The CDR3 DNA follows: TGTGCCAGCAGCTTAGGTAGGATCGGCGGGAGGGCCAATGAGCAGTTCTTC. Its protein product is CASSLGRIGGRANEQFF.

J is TRBJ1-1 and V is TRBV18; no firm D call. The CDR3 runs 14 residues. Per germline, CDR1 KGHSH and CDR2 LQKENI. Between the trimmed V and J ends, which lost 6 bases and 4 bases, there was a span of 15 bases. The CDR3 DNA reads TGTGCCAGCTCTCCCGTCCATTCCAGCACTGAAGCTTTCTTT. Translated, it gives CASSPVHSSTEAFF.

The J gene is TRBJ2-3, the V gene TRBV11-2; no clear D. Deletions cut 5 bases from V and 5 bases from J, with 17 bases between. The CDR3 totals 15 residues. Germline V CDR1 and CDR2: SGHAT, FQNNGV. The CDR3 DNA is TGTGCCAGCAGCCGAGGACGCACTCCGGGAGATACGCAGTATTTT. It codes for CASSRGRTPGDTQYF.

This clone was recorded only once. The genes are TRBV3-1 (or the pseudogene TRBV3-2) and TRBJ2-7; D is ambiguous. CDR3 length: 13 amino acids. CDR1 LGHDT and CDR2 YNNKEL come from the germline V gene (reference sequence). Trimming cost V 1 base and J 6 bases, with 10 bases left between them. CDR3 protein: CASSQGDLPEQYF. CDR3 DNA: TGTGCCAGCAGCCAAGGGGATCTACCCGAGCAGTACTTC.

The chain is built from TRBV7-2 and TRBJ1-5, with D maybe TRBD1 (6 bases). V was trimmed by 8 bases and J by 2 bases, leaving 13 bases between them. The CDR3 consists of 14 residues. Germline assignment: CDR1 SGHTA and CDR2 FQGNSA. DNA of the CDR3: TGTGCCAGCGACAAAGGGGGAGGCAATCAGCCCCAGCATTTT. It yields the protein CASDKGGGNQPQHF.

This clone has only one observation. This sequence joins TRBV5-1 and TRBJ2-5; D may be TRBD1 or TRBD2 (5 bases each). Trimming removed 4 bases at V and 3 bases at J, with 10 bases between. The CDR3 length is 13 residues. Germline CDR1 reads SGHRS; CDR2 reads YFSETQ. The CDR3 sequence is CASSRDGEETQYF. The CDR3 DNA follows: TGCGCCAGCAGCCGGGACGGCGAAGAGACCCAGTACTTC.

V usage is TRBV7-9 and J usage is TRBJ2-5; D might be TRBD2 (5 bases). The germline V gene has CDR1 SEHNR and CDR2 FQNEAQ (reference sequence). CDR3 length equals 14 residues. V shed 2 bases and J shed 3 bases, with 10 bases lying between them. The CDR3 coding sequence is TGTGCCAGCAGCTTAAGTTACGGGAAAGAGACCCAGTACTTC. Its translation is CASSLSYGKETQYF.

The gene calls are TRBV19 and TRBJ2-2, with 8 bases lining up with TRBD2. The CDR3 has 16 residues. With V trimmed by 3 bases and J by 0 bases, 3 bases remained unmatched. Germline values: CDR1 LNHDA, CDR2 SQIVND (reference sequence). The CDR3 loop is CASSIAGGANTGELFF. The CDR3 DNA follows: TGTGCCAGTAGTATTGCGGGGGGTGCGAACACCGGGGAGCTGTTTTTT. The full variable domain, completed using reference TRBV19 and TRBJ2-2, is DGGITQSPKYLFRKEGQNVTLSCEQNLNHDAMYWYRQDPGQGLRLIYYSQIVNDFQKGDIAEGYSVSREKKESFPLTVTSAQKNPTAFYLCASSIAGGANTGELFFGEGSRLTVL.

The chain is built from TRBV30 and TRBJ1-3; no clear D gene. Trimming stripped 5 bases from V and 0 bases from J, with 8 bases between. This CDR3 has 13 amino acids. The V gene's germline CDR1 is GTSNPN and CDR2 SVGIG (reference sequence). Here the CDR3 DNA reads TGTGCCTGGGCGGCAGACTCTGGAAACACCATATATTTT. Its translation is CAWAADSGNTIYF.

V is TRBV6-5 and J is TRBJ2-7; TRBD1 matches 9 bases. V lost 8 bases to trimming and J lost 4 bases; unmatched junction nucleotides: 12. This CDR3 region has 15 residues. Germline V lookup: CDR1 MNHEY, CDR2 SVGAGI. CDR3 coding DNA: TGTGCCAGCCGAAGTCCGGGACAGGGACTTTACGAGCAGTACTTC. It encodes CASRSPGQGLYEQYF.

This clone has just one count. The genes are TRBV19 and TRBJ1-6, with a tentative D call TRBD1 (6 bases). The V gene lost 4 bases and the J gene lost 8 bases, with 15 bases spanning the gap. This CDR3 contains 15 residues. Germline V gene data show CDR1 as LNHDA and CDR2 as SQIVND (reference sequence). The CDR3 bases are TGTGCCAGTAGTACCCAGACAGGAATTCATTCACCCCTCCACTTT. The encoded protein is CASSTQTGIHSPLHF.

The CDR3, as DNA: TGTGCCAGCAGTGAATCGGCGGGACAGGGGTACTACGAGCAGTACTTC. Amino acid sequence: CASSESAGQGYYEQYF. V gene TRBV6-1 combines with J gene TRBJ2-7; 10 bases are a match to TRBD1. From germline, CDR1 is MNHNS and CDR2 SASEGT. The CDR3 length is 16 residues. Losses at the gene ends were 2 bases for V and 3 bases for J; bases not matched to a gene: 7.

The chain joins TRBV3-1 (or the pseudogene TRBV3-2) to TRBJ2-1; 8 bases fit TRBD2. The CDR3 extends over 17 amino acids. Germline values: CDR1 LGHDT, CDR2 YNNKEL (reference sequence). The V segment lost 3 bases and the J segment 0 bases; nucleotides outside the gene matches: 7. The CDR3 sequence is CASSQVLAADSYNEQFF. The CDR3 DNA reads TGTGCCAGCAGCCAGGTACTAGCGGCAGACTCCTACAATGAGCAGTTCTTC.

Only one count was recorded for this clone. The CDR3 bases are TGTGCCAGCAGCTTACGATGGGGCGCCCAGGCTGAAGCTTTCTTT. It yields the protein CASSLRWGAQAEAFF. The chain has TRBV11-2 and TRBJ1-1, with D perhaps TRBD1 (5 bases). V was shortened by 2 bases and J by 6 bases, with 16 bases between the two germline ends. CDR3 length: 15 residues. Germline CDR1 is SGHAT and CDR2 is FQNNGV.